The 8 T cell receptor beta chains below all came from one sample that was sequenced in a study of CD8+ T cells in alopecia areata. Cells pooled from cutaneous lymph nodes were sorted on CD4, CD8alpha, NKG2D, NKG2ACE and other markers. RNA was extracted and reverse transcribed into cDNA as the sequencing template. Clones were sequenced by immunoSEQ multiplex PCR, and TCRdb holds only the in-frame ones, with some missing. This table holds 200,000 to 300,000 clones with no singletons; the top ten claim roughly 1.2%. Sequencing was carried out using CD4+ T cells sorted from a lymph node. These receptors all come from a C3H/HeJ mouse with alopecia areata. Strain haplotype at MHC: H2-k.

This clone was observed a handful of times. Genes here carry mouse names. The read ends 4 residues shy of where the CDR3 ends; the end is completed using the germline J gene. V and J are TRBV1 and TRBJ2-1; 9 bases align to TRBD2. The CDR3 covers 14 residues. V lost 4 bases, J lost 3 bases, and 1 base stayed unmatched. Germline CDR1 is NSQYPW and CDR2 is LRSPGD (reference sequence). CDR3 sequence reads: CTCSVDWGYAEQFF. Partial CDR3 DNA: TGCACCTGCAGTGTGGACTGGGGCTATGCT.

This clone has just a few counts. Given a much more abundant clone one base away, this may be a read error. Gene names refer to mouse genes. At the DNA level, this CDR3 is encoded by other sequences in the same sample as well. CDR3 in amino acids: CASSPGTGNYAEQFF. The sequenced CDR3 bases are TGTGCCAGCAGTCCCGGGACAGGGAACTATGCT. The chain has TRBV19 and TRBJ2-1, with 9 positions matching TRBD1. Read coverage stops 4 residues before the CDR3 terminus; the germline J gene supplies the remainder. The length of the CDR3 is 15 residues. The J segment lost 1 base and the V segment lost 4 bases, leaving 3 bases of the junction unmatched. CDR1 is FNHDT, CDR2 SITEND, per germline (reference sequence).

This clone has only a few counts. Mouse germline and gene names are used. The read halts 4 residues ahead of the CDR3 end, with the missing end drawn from the germline J gene. Other DNA sequences from this sample encode an identical CDR3 as well. This chain links TRBV5 with TRBJ1-1, with D maybe TRBD1 (6 bases). CDR3 length: 13 residues. Between the trimmed V and J ends, which lost 6 bases and 3 bases, there was a span of 11 bases. Per the germline V gene, CDR1 is LGHNA and CDR2 is YNLKQL (reference sequence). CDR3 in amino acids: CASSHRADTEVFF. CDR3 bases read: TGTGCCAGCAGTCACAGGGCGGACACA.

Only a few counts were recorded for this clone. Gene names are the mouse ones. The read terminates 4 residues ahead of where the CDR3 ends, so the germline J gene completes it. The chain combines TRBV13-3 with TRBJ2-4, with 8 positions matching TRBD1. Germline V gene lookup returns CDR1 NNHDY and CDR2 SYVADS. The CDR3 totals 14 residues. The part of the CDR3 DNA that was read is TGTGCCAGCAGCCCCCAGGGGGCGGGAAAC. Its protein product is CASSPQGAGN. The complete CDR3 reads CASSPQGAGNTLYF.

In regard to this clone: This may be a read error: a much more frequent sequence differs by one nucleotide. These gene names are mouse names. The part of the CDR3 DNA that was read is TGTGCCAGCGGTGATCCACAGTAT. Its protein is CASGDPQY. The whole CDR3 sequence is CASGDPQYEQYF. The chain carries TRBV13-2 and TRBJ2-7, with D unclear. The read finishes 4 residues shy of the CDR3 end, and the germline J gene is used to complete it. In germline, CDR1 is NNHNN, CDR2 SYGAGS (reference sequence). This CDR3 is 12 amino acids long.

This clone was seen a handful of times. Gene names denote mouse genes. Sequencing ends 4 residues short of the CDR3 end; the germline J gene provides the rest. V usage is TRBV19 and J usage is TRBJ2-3, with 8 nucleotides matching TRBD1. Germline CDR1 FNHDT, CDR2 SITEND (reference sequence). Trimming cost V 5 bases and J 3 bases; bases outside gene matches: 5. The CDR3 is made up of 14 amino acids. CDR3 sequence: CASRTRQGAETLYF. The DNA read from the CDR3 is TGTGCCAGCAGAACAAGACAGGGGGCAGAA.

This clone appeared a few times. The germline and genes are mouse ones. Read sequence stops 4 residues before the CDR3 end, and the germline J gene provides the missing end. The genes are TRBV1 and TRBJ2-5; tentatively, D is TRBD1 (6 bases). V was pared by 4 bases and J by 3 bases, with 14 bases between. The CDR3 has 15 amino acids. Germline V gives CDR1 NSQYPW, CDR2 LRSPGD (reference sequence). Incomplete CDR3 DNA: TGCACCTGCAGTGGAAAAGCTGGGACACAAGAC. It yields the protein CTCSGKAGTQD. The entire CDR3 protein reads CTCSGKAGTQDTQYF. Variable domain in full (rest from reference TRBV1 and TRBJ2-5): VTLLEQNPRWRLVPRGQAVNLRCILKNSQYPWMSWYQQDLQKQLQWLFTLRSPGDKEVKSLPGADYLATRVTDTELRLQVANMSQGRTLYCTCSGKAGTQDTQYFGPGTRLLVL.

This clone was counted a few times. Genes and germline are mouse. The CDR3 is cut off 4 residues early in the read; its end comes from the germline J gene. The chain has TRBV1 and TRBJ2-2; 13 bases line up with TRBD2. J was trimmed by 2 bases and V by 6 bases; bases with no gene match: 6. The germline gives CDR1 NSQYPW, CDR2 LRSPGD (reference sequence). This CDR3 is built from 17 residues. The CDR3 sequence is CTCSSDWGGANTGQLYF. The CDR3 bases that were read are TGCACCTGCAGCTCGGACTGGGGGGGCGCCAACACCGGG.